This TCR beta chain was profiled in a study of shared clonotypes between healthy human individuals. Here immunoSEQ multiplex PCR was the method, and the copy in TCRdb shows in-frame clones only, minus some. The data show about 2.1 million clones, roughly 93% seen once. Terminally differentiated effector memory CD45RA+ cells were excluded from the naive CD8 cells, which were CD45RO-negative and positively selected for CCR7. CDR1 is SNHLY and CDR2 is FYNNEI in the germline V gene. CDR3 length equals 13 residues. Trimming pared 0 bases from V and 4 bases from J, leaving 6 bases between. This clone was counted only a few times.

The sequenced sample was naive CD8+ T cells from PBMCs. This sequence joins TRBV2 and TRBJ1-1; D call uncertain. The sequence was obtained from a man younger than 35 in good health. Some clones in this sample may be carry-over from other donors' samples. The CDR3 loop is CASSEAEGTEAFF. CDR3 DNA sequence: TGTGCCAGCAGTGAAGCCGAAGGCACTGAAGCTTTCTTT.